This T cell receptor beta chain was sequenced during a study of neurological immune-mediated disorders. A single record per CDR3 protein comes from TCRdb applying MiXCR to the 5' RACE reads. The data contain around 32,000 distinct CDR3 sequences, about 12% of them seen just once; the ten biggest clones take up approximately 6%. Germline V gene lookup returns CDR1 DFQATT and CDR2 SNEGSKA (reference sequence). With 1 base clipped from V and 4 bases from J, the junction kept 1 base outside the gene matches. This CDR3 contains 13 residues. Sequencing input: PBMCs. This clonotype was sampled from a woman aged 55-69 years in good health. The chain carries TRBV20-1 and TRBJ2-3; TRBD1 agrees at 8 bases. In nucleotides, the CDR3 is TGCAGTGCTAGAGGACAGGGGCCAGATACGCAGTATTTT. As protein: CSARGQGPDTQYF.